This is a list of T cell receptor beta chains from one sample in a study of blood T cell repertoires in COVID-19. Sequenced by immunoSEQ multiplex PCR; TCRdb stores in-frame clones only, minus some. Of around 76,000 clones listed, around 80% were seen once; the top ten hold 10% to 15%. Sequenced material: peripheral blood. These receptors originate from a man aged 45-60 years with COVID-19, enrolled during active disease. Each CDR3 is given with its conserved first and last residue. A D gene is named only where the DNA matches it firmly. A clone size is listed for some rows: how often the clone was seen (once, few, many), or a class if it is expanded.

size	J	length	D	V	DNA	CDR3
once	TRBJ1-1	15	TRBD1	TRBV7-3	TGTGCCAGCAGCCCGACCCGGGACAGGGTAACTGAAGCTTTCTTT	CASSPTRDRVTEAFF
once	TRBJ2-7	14	TRBD1	TRBV10-3	TGTGCCATCAGTGAGCCGGACAGGGGGACCGAGCAGTACTTC	CAISEPDRGTEQYF
NA	TRBJ1-1	12	NA	TRBV3-1/TRBV3-2	TGTGCCAGCAGCCCAAGCCCGGGGGAAGCTTTCTTT	CASSPSPGEAFF
NA	TRBJ2-3	15	NA	TRBV28	TGTGCCAGCAGCCGTCCCGGGATCAGCACAGATACGCAGTATTTT	CASSRPGISTDTQYF
NA	TRBJ1-6	14	TRBD1	TRBV30	TGTGCCTGGAGTCAAGGGGGCCATAATTCACCCCTCCACTTT	CAWSQGGHNSPLHF
NA	TRBJ2-5	16	TRBD2	TRBV18	TGTGCCAGCTCACCTCCGGGACTAGCGGTTCAAGAGACCCAGTACTTC	CASSPPGLAVQETQYF
once	TRBJ2-7	14	NA	TRBV4-3	TGCGCCAGCAGCCAAGATCTAGGGGGATACGAGCAGTACTTC	CASSQDLGGYEQYF
NA	TRBJ2-2	13	NA	TRBV5-8	TGTGCCAGCAGCTTATACACCACCGGGGAGCTGTTTTTT	CASSLYTTGELFF
few	TRBJ2-2	13	TRBD1	TRBV6-5	TGTGCCAGCAGACCGACAGGGACCGGGGAGCTGTTTTTT	CASRPTGTGELFF
NA	TRBJ2-5	14	NA	TRBV30	TGTGCCTGGAGTGAGGGGGGAGGGGTCGAGACCCAGTACTTC	CAWSEGGGVETQYF
NA	TRBJ1-3	15	NA	TRBV29-1	TGCAGCGTTGGGGGGGGGCCCCGCTCTGGAAACACCATATATTTT	CSVGGGPRSGNTIYF
NA	TRBJ2-2	15	TRBD2	TRBV7-9	TGTGCCAGCAGCTCCGGCGGGACTAGTGCCGGGGAGCTGTTTTTT	CASSSGGTSAGELFF
NA	TRBJ2-5	13	NA	TRBV5-6	TGTGCCAGCAGCTCTTACATGACAGGGACCCAGTACTTC	CASSSYMTGTQYF
NA	TRBJ1-2	13	TRBD1	TRBV2	TGTGCCAGCAGTGAAGCAGGGGGCAACGGCTACACCTTC	CASSEAGGNGYTF
NA	TRBJ2-3	20	TRBD2	TRBV28	TGTGCCAGCAGCCTATACATCAAACGGACTAGCGGGAGTCCCACAGATACGCAGTATTTT	CASSLYIKRTSGSPTDTQYF
NA	TRBJ1-4	15	NA	TRBV6-1	TGTGCCAGCAGTGAAGCGAAGGGGTTATTAGAAAAACTGTTTTTT	CASSEAKGLLEKLFF
NA	TRBJ2-2	16	NA	TRBV5-6	TGTGCCAGCAGCTTTACTAGTGTGCAGCCGGCCGGGGAGCTGTTTTTT	CASSFTSVQPAGELFF
once	TRBJ1-4	15	TRBD1	TRBV9	TGTGCCAGCAGCGCAGAACATTGGGACAGCGGAAAACTGTTTTTT	CASSAEHWDSGKLFF
NA	TRBJ2-7	13	NA	TRBV2	TGTGCCACCAAGGGCGGGCAGCCCTACGAGCAGTACTTC	CATKGGQPYEQYF
NA	TRBJ2-7	14	TRBD2	TRBV14	TGTGCCAGCAGCCAAGCGAGCGGGAGTTACGAGCAGTACTTC	CASSQASGSYEQYF
NA	TRBJ1-5	18	NA	TRBV7-9	TGTGCCAGCAGCTTAGTTCTGACAGCCATCGATAGCAATCAGCCCCAGCATTTT	CASSLVLTAIDSNQPQHF
few	TRBJ1-5	15	TRBD1	TRBV5-6	TGTGCCAGCAGCTCCGGGACAGGGGGCGGTCAGCCCCAGCATTTT	CASSSGTGGGQPQHF
NA	TRBJ1-1	14	TRBD1	TRBV5-6	TGTGCCAGCAGCTTGGCCAACAGGGGCACTGAAGCTTTCTTT	CASSLANRGTEAFF
once	TRBJ1-2	12	NA	TRBV9	TGTGCCAGCAGCCAAGGGAGAGCTGGCTACACCTTC	CASSQGRAGYTF
NA	TRBJ1-1	14	NA	TRBV6-5	TGTGCCAGCAGGAGACGGACAGTCATAGGGGAAGCTTTCTTT	CASRRRTVIGEAFF
NA	TRBJ2-3	16	NA	TRBV19	TGTGCCAGTAGTATAGGGGGCACGACTGTCACAGATACGCAGTATTTT	CASSIGGTTVTDTQYF
NA	TRBJ2-3	22	NA	TRBV5-1	TGCGCCAGCAGCCGCCTTGGACTGCCTCCTATGGGGAGAGCCGCTAGCACAGATACGCAGTATTTT	CASSRLGLPPMGRAASTDTQYF
NA	TRBJ2-7	18	TRBD1	TRBV4-1	TGCGCCAGCAGCCCCCGGACAGGGGGACGGTTGAATGTCTACGAGCAGTACTTC	CASSPRTGGRLNVYEQYF
NA	TRBJ2-5	17	NA	TRBV4-2	TGTGCCAGCAGCCAAGACCCCCCCGGGGGGCTTAAGGAGACCCAGTACTTC	CASSQDPPGGLKETQYF
NA	TRBJ1-4	12	NA	TRBV15	TGTGCCACCAGTGTAGGAGGCGAAAAACTGTTTTTT	CATSVGGEKLFF
NA	TRBJ1-5	16	NA	TRBV4-1	TGCGCCAGCAGCCAAGGGGGGGGGAACGGCAATCAGCCCCAGCATTTT	CASSQGGGNGNQPQHF
NA	TRBJ2-7	16	TRBD2	TRBV28	TGTGCCAGCAGTTTAGAGTATCTAGCGGGATTATACGAGCAGTACTTC	CASSLEYLAGLYEQYF
once	TRBJ1-4	11	NA	TRBV12-3/TRBV12-4	TGTGCCAGCAGCCCAGGGGAAAAACTGTTTTTT	CASSPGEKLFF
NA	TRBJ1-2	15	NA	TRBV27	TGTGCCAGCAGTTTATCGGACAGAGGTTCCTATGGCTACACCTTC	CASSLSDRGSYGYTF
NA	TRBJ2-7	15	TRBD1	TRBV28	TGTGCCAGCAGTTTATCGGGACAGGGTCGTAGGGAGCAGTACTTC	CASSLSGQGRREQYF
NA	TRBJ2-7	14	NA	TRBV5-1	TGCGCCAGCAGCAGGGGGGGTTCAGGCTACGAGCAGTACTTC	CASSRGGSGYEQYF
once	TRBJ2-2	12	NA	TRBV5-1	TGCGCCAGCAGCTTGGTTGGCAGGGAGCTGTTTTTT	CASSLVGRELFF
NA	TRBJ1-1	15	NA	TRBV18	TGTGCCAGCTCACCAGAACAGGGAACGCACACTGAAGCTTTCTTT	CASSPEQGTHTEAFF
NA	TRBJ1-5	15	NA	TRBV5-1	TGCGCCAGCAGCTTGGACGGTTATAGCAATCAGCCCCAGCATTTT	CASSLDGYSNQPQHF
NA	TRBJ2-5	15	NA	TRBV21-1	TGTGCCAGCAGCAAACTTAGCGGGAGAGGTGAGACCCAGTACTTC	CASSKLSGRGETQYF
NA	TRBJ2-2	14	TRBD1	TRBV4-1	TGCGCCAGCAGCGACAGGGGAAACACCGGGGAGCTGTTTTTT	CASSDRGNTGELFF
few	TRBJ1-4	15	TRBD1	TRBV9	TGTGCCAGCAGCGGAGGGGGCATCGGAAATGAAAAACTGTTTTTT	CASSGGGIGNEKLFF
NA	TRBJ1-3	14	TRBD1	TRBV6-5	TGTGCCAGCCGGGACAGGGGGTCTGGAAACACCATATATTTT	CASRDRGSGNTIYF
NA	TRBJ2-7	15	TRBD2	TRBV6-4	TGTGCCAGCAGTGTGAAGGCGGGAGAGAGCCACGAGCAGTACTTC	CASSVKAGESHEQYF
NA	TRBJ1-6	14	TRBD1	TRBV2	TGTGCCAGCAGTATAACAGGGGGCTCATTCACCCTCCACTTT	CASSITGGSFTLHF